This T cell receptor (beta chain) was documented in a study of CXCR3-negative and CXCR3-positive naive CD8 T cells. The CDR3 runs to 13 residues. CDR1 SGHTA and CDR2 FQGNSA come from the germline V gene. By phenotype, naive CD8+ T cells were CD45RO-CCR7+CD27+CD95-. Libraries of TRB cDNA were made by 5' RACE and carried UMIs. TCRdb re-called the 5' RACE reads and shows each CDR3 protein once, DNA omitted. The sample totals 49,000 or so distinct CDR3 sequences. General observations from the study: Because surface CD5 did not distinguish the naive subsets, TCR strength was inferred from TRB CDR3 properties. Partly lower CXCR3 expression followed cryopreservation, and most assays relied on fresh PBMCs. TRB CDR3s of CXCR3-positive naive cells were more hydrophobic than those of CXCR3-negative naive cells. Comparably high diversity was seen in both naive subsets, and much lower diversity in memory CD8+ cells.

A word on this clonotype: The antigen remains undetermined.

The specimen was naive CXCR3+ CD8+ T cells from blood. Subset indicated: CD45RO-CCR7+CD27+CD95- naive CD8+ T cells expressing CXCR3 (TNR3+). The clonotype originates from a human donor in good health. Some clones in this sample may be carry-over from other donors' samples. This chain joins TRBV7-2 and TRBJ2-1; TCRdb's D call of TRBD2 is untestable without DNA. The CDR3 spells CASLGLAGNEQFF.